The T cell receptor (beta chain) described here comes from a study of human T cells and chemical hapten exposure. Study as a whole: Across samples, TCR yields varied, mostly owing to small differences in pooled library volumes. Study outcomes and limitations: Counts of TCRs above 1 in 1000 frequency stayed unchanged with DPC sensitization.

Time point specified: healthy volunteer bleed at 2 weeks. Unfractionated whole blood was the source of the extracted total RNA. This clonotype was counted many times. Antigen: not known. Individual cDNA molecules in this library carried unique molecular identifiers. As originally analysed: The median was about 89,000 TCRs per sample, ranging roughly 23,224 to 690,600. TCRdb processed the RACE reads anew with MiXCR; each CDR3 protein has one entry. TCRdb, not the original authors, processed these V and J calls. The sample has some 45,000 distinct CDR3 sequences; roughly 4.2% are singletons. The clonotype was recovered from a human donor in good health. Some clones in this sample may be carry-over from other donors' samples. Material: whole blood.

The CDR3 sequence is CASKLQGLGNTEAFF. CDR3 nucleotide sequence: TGTGCCAGCAAGTTACAGGGGCTGGGGAACACTGAAGCTTTCTTT. This chain connects TRBV5-4 to TRBJ1-1; 7 positions agree with TRBD1. The V and J ends lost 6 bases and 1 base, in that order; junction bases with no gene match: 9. From germline, CDR1 is SGHNT and CDR2 YYREEE (reference sequence). This CDR3 is built from 15 residues.